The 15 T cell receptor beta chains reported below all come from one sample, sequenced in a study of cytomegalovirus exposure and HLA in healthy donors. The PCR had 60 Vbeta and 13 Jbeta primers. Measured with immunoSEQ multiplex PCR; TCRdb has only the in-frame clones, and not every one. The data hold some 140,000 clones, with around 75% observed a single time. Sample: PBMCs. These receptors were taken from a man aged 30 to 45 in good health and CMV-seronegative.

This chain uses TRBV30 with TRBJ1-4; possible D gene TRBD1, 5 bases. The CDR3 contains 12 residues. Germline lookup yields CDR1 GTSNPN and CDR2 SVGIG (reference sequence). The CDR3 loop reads CARGTEYEKLFF. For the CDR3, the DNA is TGTGCTCGCGGGACCGAGTATGAAAAACTGTTTTTT.

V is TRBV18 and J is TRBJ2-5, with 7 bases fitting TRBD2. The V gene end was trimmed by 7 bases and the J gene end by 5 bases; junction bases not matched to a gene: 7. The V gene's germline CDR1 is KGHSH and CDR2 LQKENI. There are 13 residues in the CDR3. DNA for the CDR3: TGTGCCAGCTGCCGGGGGGAGGTCGAGACCCAGTACTTC. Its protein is CASCRGEVETQYF.

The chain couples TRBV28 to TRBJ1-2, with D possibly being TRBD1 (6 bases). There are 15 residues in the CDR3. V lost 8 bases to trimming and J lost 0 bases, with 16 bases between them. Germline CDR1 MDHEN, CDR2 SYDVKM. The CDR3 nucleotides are TGTGCCAGCGGGTCTGGGGGACATTCTAACTATGGCTACACCTTC. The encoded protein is CASGSGGHSNYGYTF.

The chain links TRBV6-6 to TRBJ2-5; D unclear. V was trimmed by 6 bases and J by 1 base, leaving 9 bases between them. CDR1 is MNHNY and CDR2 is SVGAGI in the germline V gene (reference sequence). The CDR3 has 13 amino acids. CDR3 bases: TGTGCCAGCAGACCCCTGGCCCAAGAGACCCAGTACTTC. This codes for CASRPLAQETQYF.

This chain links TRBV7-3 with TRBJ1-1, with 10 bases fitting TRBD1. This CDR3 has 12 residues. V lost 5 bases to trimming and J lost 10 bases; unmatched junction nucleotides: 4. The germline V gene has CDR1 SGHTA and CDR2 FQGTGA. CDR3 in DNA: TGTGCCAGCAGCCCCGGACAGGGGGTAGCTTTCTTT. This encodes CASSPGQGVAFF.

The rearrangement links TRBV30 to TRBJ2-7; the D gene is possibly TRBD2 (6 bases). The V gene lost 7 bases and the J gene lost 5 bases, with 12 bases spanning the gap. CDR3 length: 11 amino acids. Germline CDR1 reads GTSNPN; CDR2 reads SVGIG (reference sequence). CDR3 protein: CASSGGDEQYF. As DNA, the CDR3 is TGTGCCTCGTCCGGGGGAGACGAGCAGTACTTC.

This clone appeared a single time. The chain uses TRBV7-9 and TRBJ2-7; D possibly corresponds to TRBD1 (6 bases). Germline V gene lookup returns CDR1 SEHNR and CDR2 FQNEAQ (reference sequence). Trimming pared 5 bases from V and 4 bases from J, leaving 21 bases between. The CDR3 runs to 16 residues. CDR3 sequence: CASSPRTDKGKYEQYF. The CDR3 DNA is TGTGCCAGCAGCCCCCGGACAGATAAGGGAAAGTACGAGCAGTACTTC. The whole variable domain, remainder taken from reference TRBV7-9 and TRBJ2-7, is DTGVSQNPRHKITKRGQNVTFRCDPISEHNRLYWYRQTLGQGPEFLTYFQNEAQLEKSRLLSDRFSAERPKGSFSTLEIQRTEQGDSAMYLCASSPRTDKGKYEQYFGPGTRLTVT.

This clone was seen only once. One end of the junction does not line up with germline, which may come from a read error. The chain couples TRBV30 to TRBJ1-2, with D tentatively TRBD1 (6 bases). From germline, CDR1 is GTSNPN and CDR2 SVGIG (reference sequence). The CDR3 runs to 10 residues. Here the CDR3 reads CAWSLDSFFF. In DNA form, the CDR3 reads TGTGCCTGGAGTCTGGACAGCTTCTTCTTC.

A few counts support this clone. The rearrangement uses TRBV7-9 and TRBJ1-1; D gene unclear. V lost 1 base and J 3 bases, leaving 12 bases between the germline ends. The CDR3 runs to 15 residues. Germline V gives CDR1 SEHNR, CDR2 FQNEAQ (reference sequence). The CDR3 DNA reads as TGTGCCAGCAGCTTAGTGAATGCACCGGACACTGAAGCTTTCTTT. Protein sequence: CASSLVNAPDTEAFF.

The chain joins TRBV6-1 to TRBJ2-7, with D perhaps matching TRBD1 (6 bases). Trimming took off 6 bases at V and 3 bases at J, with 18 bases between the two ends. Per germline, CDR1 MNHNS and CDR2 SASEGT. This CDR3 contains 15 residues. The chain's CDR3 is CASSLPPQTGYEQYF. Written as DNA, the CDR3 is TGTGCCAGCAGCCTCCCCCCCCAGACAGGCTACGAGCAGTACTTC.

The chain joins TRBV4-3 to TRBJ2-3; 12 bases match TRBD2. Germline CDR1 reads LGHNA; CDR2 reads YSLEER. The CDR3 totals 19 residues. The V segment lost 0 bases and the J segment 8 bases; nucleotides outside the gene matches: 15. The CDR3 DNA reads TGCGCCAGCAGCCAAGAGGGTATCGGACTAGCGGGGAGGGTAGGTACGCAGTATTTT. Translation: CASSQEGIGLAGRVGTQYF.

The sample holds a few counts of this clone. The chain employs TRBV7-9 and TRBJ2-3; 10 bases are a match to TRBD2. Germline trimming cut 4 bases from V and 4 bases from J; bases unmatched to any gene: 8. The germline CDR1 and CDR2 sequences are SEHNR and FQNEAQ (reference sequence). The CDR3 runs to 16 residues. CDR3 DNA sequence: TGTGCCAGCAGCTATTTACCGGGACTAGCGCCAGATACGCAGTATTTT. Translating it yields CASSYLPGLAPDTQYF.

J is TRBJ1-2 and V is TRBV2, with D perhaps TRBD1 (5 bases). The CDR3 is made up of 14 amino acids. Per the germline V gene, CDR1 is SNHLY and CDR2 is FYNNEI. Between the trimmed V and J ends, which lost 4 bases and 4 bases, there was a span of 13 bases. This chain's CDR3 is CASSANAGGYGYTF. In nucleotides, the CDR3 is TGTGCCAGCAGTGCTAATGCGGGGGGCTATGGCTACACCTTC.

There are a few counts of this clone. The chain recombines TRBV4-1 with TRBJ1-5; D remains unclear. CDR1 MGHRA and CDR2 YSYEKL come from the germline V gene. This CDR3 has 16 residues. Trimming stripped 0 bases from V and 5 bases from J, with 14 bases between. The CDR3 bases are TGCGCCAGCAGCCAAGAGGTCGGGATCAAATATCAGCCCCAGCATTTT. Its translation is CASSQEVGIKYQPQHF.

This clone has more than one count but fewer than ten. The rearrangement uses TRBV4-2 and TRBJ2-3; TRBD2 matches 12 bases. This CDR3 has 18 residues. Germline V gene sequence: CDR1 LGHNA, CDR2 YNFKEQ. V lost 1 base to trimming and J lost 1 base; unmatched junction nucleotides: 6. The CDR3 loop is CASSQVSSGRGGTDTQYF. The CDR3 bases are TGTGCCAGCAGCCAAGTTTCTAGCGGGAGGGGGGGCACAGATACGCAGTATTTT.